Listed below are T cell receptor beta chains from one sample, sequenced in a study of identical twins. TCRdb recomputed calls from the 5' RACE reads with MiXCR, one row per CDR3 protein. The profile shows hundreds of thousands of distinct CDR3 sequences, 8.5% to 9.5% of them singletons. This sample was shared with a second study, whose subject was yellow fever vaccine responses in identical twins.

Material: PBMCs. Receptor source: a woman aged 18-29 years in good health. CDR3s include the opening cysteine and the closing phenylalanine or tryptophan. D genes are given only for firm matches. Not every row has a clone size; where given, it reads once, few, many or a size class.

few	TRBV20-1	-	TRBJ1-1	CSAGIRGDTEAFF	TGCAGTGCGGGGATAAGGGGGGACACTGAAGCTTTCTTT
few	TRBV28	-	TRBJ1-2	CASSSNDRKANYGYTF	TGTGCCAGCAGTTCCAACGACAGAAAAGCTAACTATGGCTACACCTTC
-	TRBV20-1	-	TRBJ2-1	CSARVLGGTYNEQFF	TGCAGTGCTAGAGTGCTGGGGGGTACCTACAATGAGCAGTTCTTC
-	TRBV7-8	TRBD2	TRBJ2-3	CASSLEPSGRNQWDTQYF	TGTGCCAGCAGCTTAGAACCTAGCGGGAGAAACCAATGGGATACGCAGTATTTT
-	TRBV18	TRBD1	TRBJ1-4	CASSHGTGEKLFF	TGTGCCAGCTCGCACGGGACAGGGGAAAAACTGTTTTTT
many	TRBV12-3/TRBV12-4	-	TRBJ2-5	CASSLHYQETQYF	TGTGCCAGCAGTTTACATTACCAAGAGACCCAGTACTTC
few	TRBV11-1	TRBD2	TRBJ2-7	CASSFDGTSGRLFYEQYF	TGTGCCAGCAGCTTCGATGGGACTAGCGGGAGGTTGTTCTACGAGCAGTACTTC
-	TRBV7-8	-	TRBJ2-7	CASSPASGLAPYEQYF	TGTGCCAGCAGCCCGGCGTCCGGACTTGCCCCGTACGAGCAGTACTTC
few	TRBV7-9	-	TRBJ2-1	CASSHPWGIGGQFF	TGTGCCAGCAGCCACCCTTGGGGGATCGGTGGGCAGTTCTTC
few	TRBV11-1	TRBD1	TRBJ2-7	CASSWRPGQGTYEQYF	TGTGCCAGCAGCTGGAGACCCGGACAGGGTACCTACGAGCAGTACTTC